The sequence of this T cell receptor (beta chain) was determined in a study of T cells in Graves' hyperthyroidism and ophthalmopathy. General observations from the study: Ophthalmopathy was distinguished from stable hyperthyroidism by 13 V-J signatures. Progression to ophthalmopathy was predicted a median of approximately 6.4 months early.

This clonotype appeared a few times. Its antigen remains unknown. The CDR3 spans 15 residues. V shed 5 bases and J 5 bases; nucleotides not matched to a gene: 9. CDR1 is DFQATT, CDR2 SNEGSKA, per germline (reference sequence). The CDR3 regions of TCR beta were amplified from RNA transcripts. Initially, a first-round RT-PCR of the TCR CDR3 employed the HTBI primer set. TCRdb called the multiplex PCR reads again in MiXCR, with one record for every CDR3 protein. The sample yields about 690,000 distinct CDR3 sequences, roughly 17% seen once. The origin of this receptor is a man aged 50 to 60 with Graves' hyperthyroidism. The specimen was blood. The chain combines TRBV20-1 with TRBJ1-6, with 7 bases matching TRBD1. The CDR3 loop is CSALQGSLNNSPLHF. The DNA of the CDR3 is TGCAGTGCTTTACAGGGGAGCTTGAATAATTCACCCCTCCACTTT.